This T cell receptor beta chain was captured by sequencing in a study of tumor-infiltrating lymphocytes in primary liver carcinoma. Comment on this clonotype: Its specificity is unknown.

The CDR3 contains 15 residues. Germline lookup yields CDR1 SQVTM and CDR2 ANQGSEA. Study results and limitations: Against blood, tumors held a significantly higher top-250-clone fraction (p = 0.039). Merely some 8-24% of top clones spanned all five tumor regions. For tumor-adjacent and tumor-blood pairs, overlap was less than that seen for tumor region pairs.

With a constant-region primer, TCR beta cDNA was made from 450 to 650 ng of total RNA. What produced the TCR beta libraries was three nested multiplex PCR rounds using slightly modified ARM-PCR. Each of the first two PCR rounds ran approximately 11 cycles with TRBV1-TRBV30 forward and C-beta reverse primers. TCRdb redid the calling of the multiplex PCR reads with MiXCR, one entry per CDR3 protein. This repertoire shows about 64,000 distinct CDR3 sequences, about 71% found once; its top ten account for less than 45%. Taking about 17-32 mg of unsorted bulk tissue, the authors co-extracted RNA and DNA. Samples were taken from five separate regions (per tumor).

V is TRBV29-1 and J is TRBJ2-1, with TRBD1 identical over 8 bases. The DNA end is a closer match to TRBJ2-7, so the J assignment may be wrong. This TCR came from a man aged 35-49 years with primary liver carcinoma and hepatitis B virus infection. Sequenced sample: liver tumor tissue from sampling region 4. The subset denotes: tumor region T4, right-lateral pole. Written as DNA, the CDR3 is TGCAACGTCGCCAGGGAGACAGGGGTTAACAATGAGCAGTACTTC. This gives the protein CNVARETGVNNEQYF.